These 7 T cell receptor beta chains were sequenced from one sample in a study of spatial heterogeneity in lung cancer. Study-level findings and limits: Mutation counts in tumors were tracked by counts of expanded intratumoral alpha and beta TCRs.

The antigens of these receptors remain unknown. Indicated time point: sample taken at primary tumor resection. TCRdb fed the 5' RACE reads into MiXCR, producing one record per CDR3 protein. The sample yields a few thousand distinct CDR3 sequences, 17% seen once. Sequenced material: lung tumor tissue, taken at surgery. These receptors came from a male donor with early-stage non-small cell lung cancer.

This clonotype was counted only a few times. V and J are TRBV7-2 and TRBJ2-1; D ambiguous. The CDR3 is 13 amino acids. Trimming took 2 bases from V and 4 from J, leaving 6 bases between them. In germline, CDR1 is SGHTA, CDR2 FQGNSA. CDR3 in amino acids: CASSLIDYNEQFF. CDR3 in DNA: TGTGCCAGCAGCTTAATAGATTACAATGAGCAGTTCTTC. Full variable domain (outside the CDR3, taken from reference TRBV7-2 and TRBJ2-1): GAGVSQSPSNKVTEKGKDVELRCDPISGHTALYWYRQSLGQGLEFLIYFQGNSAPDKSGLPSDRFSAERTGGSVSTLTIQRTQQEDSAVYLCASSLIDYNEQFFGPGTRLTVL.

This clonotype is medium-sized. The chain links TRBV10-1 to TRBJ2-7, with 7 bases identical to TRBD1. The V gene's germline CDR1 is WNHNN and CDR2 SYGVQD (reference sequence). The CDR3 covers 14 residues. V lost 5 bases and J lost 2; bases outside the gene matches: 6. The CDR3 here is CASSPRGPPYEQYF. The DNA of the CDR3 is TGCGCCAGCAGTCCAAGGGGGCCTCCCTACGAGCAGTACTTC.

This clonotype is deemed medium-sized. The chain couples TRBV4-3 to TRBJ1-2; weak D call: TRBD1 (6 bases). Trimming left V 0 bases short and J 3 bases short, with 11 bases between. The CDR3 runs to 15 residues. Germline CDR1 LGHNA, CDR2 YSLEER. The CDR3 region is CASSQDWQGYYGYTF. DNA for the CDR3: TGCGCCAGCAGCCAAGACTGGCAGGGGTACTATGGCTACACCTTC.

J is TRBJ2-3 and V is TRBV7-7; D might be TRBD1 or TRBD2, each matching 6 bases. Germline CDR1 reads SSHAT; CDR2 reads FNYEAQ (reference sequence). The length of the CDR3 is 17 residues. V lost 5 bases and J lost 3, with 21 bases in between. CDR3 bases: TGTGCCAGCAGCCCTGGCGGGAAGGGGGGTAGAACAGATACGCAGTATTTT. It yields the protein CASSPGGKGGRTDTQYF.

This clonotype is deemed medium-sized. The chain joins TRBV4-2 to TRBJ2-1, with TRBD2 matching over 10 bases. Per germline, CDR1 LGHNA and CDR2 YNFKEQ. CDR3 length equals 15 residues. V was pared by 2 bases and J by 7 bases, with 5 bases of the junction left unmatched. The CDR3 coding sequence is TGTGCCAGCAGCCAACTCCTAGCGGGGGTTAATGAGCAGTTCTTC. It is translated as CASSQLLAGVNEQFF.

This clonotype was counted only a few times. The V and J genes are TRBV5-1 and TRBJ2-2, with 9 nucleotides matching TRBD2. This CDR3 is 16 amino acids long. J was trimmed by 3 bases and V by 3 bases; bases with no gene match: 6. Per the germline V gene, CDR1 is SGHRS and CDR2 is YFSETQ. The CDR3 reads CASSSLAGLDTGELFF. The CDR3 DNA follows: TGCGCCAGCAGCTCCCTAGCGGGATTGGACACCGGGGAGCTGTTTTTT.

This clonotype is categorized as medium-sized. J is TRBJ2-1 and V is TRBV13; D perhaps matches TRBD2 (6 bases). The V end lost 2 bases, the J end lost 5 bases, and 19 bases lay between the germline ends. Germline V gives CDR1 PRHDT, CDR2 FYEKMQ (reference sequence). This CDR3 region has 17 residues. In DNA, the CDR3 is TGTGCCAGCAGCTTAACCGGTGTGGGACTCGTAAACAATGAGCAGTTCTTC. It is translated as CASSLTGVGLVNNEQFF.